The following is a T cell receptor (beta chain) sequence with its context. The entry originates in a study of blood T cell repertoires in COVID-19. Germline V CDR1 and CDR2: WNHNN, SYGVQD (reference sequence). The length of the CDR3 is 16 residues. Unmatched junction bases numbered 6, after V lost 3 bases and J lost 3 bases. Original handling: Estimates of nucleated cell counts were drawn from the amplification of reference gene primers. Measured with immunoSEQ multiplex PCR; TCRdb has only the in-frame clones, and not every one. Clone size and V and J calls were adopted from that table, with D and trimming inferred from the DNA. The sample carries approximately 63,000 clones, roughly three quarters recorded once.

Sequencing input: peripheral blood. The TCR sequence derives from a woman between 65 and 79 years old with acute or convalescent COVID-19. This chain links TRBV10-1 with TRBJ2-1; 9 bases agree with TRBD2. The CDR3 region has the DNA TGCGCCAGCAGTGAATTAGCGGGGGAGATCTACAATGAGCAGTTCTTC. It specifies CASSELAGEIYNEQFF.